A single T cell receptor (beta chain) is shown here with its context. Its antigen is currently unknown. This specimen comes from a study of lymphopenia after photon versus proton radiotherapy. Overall study findings and caveats: Post-nadir diversity loss with photons came from oligoclonal expansion, particularly CD8+ Temra cells. A bigger post-nadir fall in TCR diversity correlated inversely with survival time in deceased patients. Better survival with proton therapy was suggested as possible, not demonstrated. Relative stability marked proton patients; photon patients lost diversity and naive cells.

Assay used: immunoSEQ multiplex PCR; TCRdb lists only in-frame clones, some missing. Counted here are more than 60,000 clones, around 85% occurring once; the ten biggest clones make up about 2%. Germline-derived CDR1 and CDR2 are SNHLY and FYNNEI. The CDR3 runs to 14 residues. V was trimmed by 3 bases and J by 6 bases, leaving 14 bases between them. The clonotype was recovered from a middle-aged man with gastric cancer. This chain links TRBV2 with TRBJ1-1, with a possible D match to TRBD1 (5 bases). This specimen consisted of peripheral blood, obtained from a patient treated with photon-based radiotherapy. CDR3 loop: CASSDRDITPEAFF. The CDR3 coding sequence is TGTGCCAGCAGTGACAGGGATATTACCCCTGAAGCTTTCTTT.